The source of this T cell receptor beta chain is a study of T-cell reconstitution after alpha-beta-depleted transplantation in children (dated by TCRdb to 2015 to 2016). With respect to the entire study: Using TCR repertoire profiling, the study followed T-cell immune reconstitution in a quantitative way in children after TCRalphabeta/CD19-depleted allogeneic hematopoietic cell transplantation. Findings and caveats that apply to the study as a whole: The apparently early alphabetaT-cell count recovery about two months after transplant was reportedly dependent on only several hundred rapidly expanded clones derived from non-depleted graft cells. Over the following months the frequencies of hyperexpanded clones went down, and after one year T-cell counts and TCRbeta diversity were mostly credited to newly produced T cells. The high TCRbeta diversity at day 60 in some patients was ascribed to recipient T cells and intrathymic progenitors that had survived conditioning.

The treatment or condition label on this specimen signifies: allogeneic hematopoietic cell transplantation with graft depleted of TCRalphabeta T cells and CD19 B cells. The transplant recipients were children given TCRalphabeta/CD19-depleted allogeneic hematopoietic cell grafts. The CDR3, from cysteine to phenylalanine, totals 13 residues. Only CDR3 DNA remains: 39 bases, in frame from the first base. Looking up the germline V gene (reference sequence) yields CDR1 LGHDT and CDR2 YNNKEL. At the junction V is shortened by 0 bases and J by 5 bases, with 8 bases in between. This clonotype appeared many times. Its antigen target is currently unknown. Base-call qualities are not available, and no considerably larger clone is one nucleotide away. Libraries were prepared through PCR. Sequencing was carried out with an Illumina HiSeq 2500. To normalize quantification of the TCRbeta repertoire, the TCR libraries were built with molecular barcoding that relied on unique molecular identifiers. The raw public data were reprocessed by TCRdb itself: fastp quality trimming at Q25, MiXCR clonotype calling, in-frame beta chains only. Every CDR3 protein is listed once, alongside the most common genes and DNA of its rows. Here the sample has 150,000 to 200,000 distinct CDR3 sequences; 11% occur a single time. Approximately 13% of the sample is taken by the ten largest.

The rearranged chain carries TRBV3-1 and TRBJ2-7; the D gene assignment is ambiguous. The origin of this receptor is a boy aged 2 to 10 with acute myeloid leukemia, due to receive a stem cell transplant. The material sequenced was PBMCs, taken before TCRalphabeta/CD19-depleted stem cell transplant. The CDR3 in this case is CASSQERDNEQYF. The nucleotide sequence is given as TGTGCCAGCAGCCAAGAAAGAGATAACGAGCAGTACTTC.